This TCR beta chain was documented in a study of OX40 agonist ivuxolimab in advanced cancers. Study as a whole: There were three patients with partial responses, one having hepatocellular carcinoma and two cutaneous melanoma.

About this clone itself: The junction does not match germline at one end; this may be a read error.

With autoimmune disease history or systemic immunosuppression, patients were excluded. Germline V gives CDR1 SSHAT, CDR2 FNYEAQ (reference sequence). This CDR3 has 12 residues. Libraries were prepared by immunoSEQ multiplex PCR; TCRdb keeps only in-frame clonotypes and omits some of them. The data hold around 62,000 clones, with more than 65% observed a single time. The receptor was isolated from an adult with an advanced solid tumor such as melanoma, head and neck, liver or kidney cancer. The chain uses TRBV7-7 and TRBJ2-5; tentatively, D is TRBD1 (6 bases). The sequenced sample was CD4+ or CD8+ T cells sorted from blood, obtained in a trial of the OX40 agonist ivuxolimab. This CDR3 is CASSPLQGPQYF. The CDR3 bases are TGTGCTAGCAGCCCCCTCCAGGGGCCCCAGTACTTC.